The present entry profiles one T cell receptor (beta chain) with its context. The target antigen is unknown. This CDR3 contains 13 residues. The V end lost 3 bases, the J end lost 3 bases, and 9 bases lay between the germline ends. Germline lookup yields CDR1 SGHTA and CDR2 FQGNSA. This record comes from a study of cytomegalovirus exposure and HLA in healthy donors. The study, taken as a whole, reports: In a later analysis, approximately 15,000 TCR beta sequences were associated with HLA alleles at 0.05 false discovery rate. Reportedly, diagnosis of cytomegalovirus status by the classifier showed high specificity and sensitivity.

PCR was performed using 60 Vbeta and 13 Jbeta primers. The method was immunoSEQ multiplex PCR; TCRdb's version includes in-frame clones alone and lacks a portion of them. This sample has 130,000 or so clones, with approximately 80% found just once. The clonotype was recovered from a man aged 35 to 55 in good health and CMV-seronegative. This rearrangement joins TRBV7-2 to TRBJ2-7; the D gene is possibly TRBD1 (5 bases). Source material: PBMCs. This CDR3 reads CASSFRQNYEQYF. The CDR3, as DNA: TGTGCCAGCAGCTTCAGACAGAACTACGAGCAGTACTTC.